The 25 T cell receptor beta chains listed next were all sequenced from one sample in a study of blood T cell repertoires in COVID-19 (dated by TCRdb to about 2020). Library construction relied on the immunoSEQ multiplex PCR assay. Entries here come from immuneACCESS through TCRdb and include only in-frame sequences with V and J called. Some clones fail to appear in such tables; in the studies checked, an unresolved V gene covers under half of the shortfall, and the cause of the remainder is unknown. The sample table lists around 200,000 clones, under 90% of them with a count of one. Approximately 6.7% of the sample lies in the top ten. Sequencing was performed on peripheral blood. The receptors were gathered from a man aged 35-49 years with acute or convalescent COVID-19.

J is TRBJ1-4 and V is TRBV3-1 (or the pseudogene TRBV3-2); no reliable D call. The CDR3 consists of 15 residues. Germline V lookup: CDR1 LGHDT, CDR2 YNNKEL (reference sequence). V shed 3 bases and J shed 7 bases, with 15 bases lying between them. The CDR3 region has the DNA TGTGCCAGCAGCCACCTACCGGGAGTGGGTGAAAAACTGTTTTTT. It encodes CASSHLPGVGEKLFF.

The chain joins TRBV15 to TRBJ1-1; D might be TRBD1 (6 bases). Trimming stripped 1 base from V and 4 bases from J, with 13 bases between. Germline CDR1 and CDR2: LNHNV and YYDKDF (reference sequence). The CDR3 runs to 15 residues. The CDR3 protein is CATSRAGRGSTEAFF. In DNA, the CDR3 is TGTGCCACCAGCAGAGCCGGCAGGGGATCCACTGAAGCTTTCTTT.

V usage is TRBV6-5 and J usage is TRBJ1-1; TRBD1 aligns across 7 bases. The CDR3 is 14 amino acids. J lost 0 bases, V lost 7 bases, and 5 bases had no gene match. Germline CDR1 reads MNHEY; CDR2 reads SVGAGI. Here the CDR3 DNA reads TGTGCCAGCACCCGACAGGGTTTGAACACTGAAGCTTTCTTT. Protein product: CASTRQGLNTEAFF.

The chain links TRBV6-4 to TRBJ2-2; TRBD1 aligns across 8 bases. Trimming cost V 6 bases and J 0 bases; bases outside gene matches: 3. Germline CDR1 reads MRHNA; CDR2 reads SNTAGT. CDR3 length: 15 residues. The CDR3 nucleotides read TGTGCCAGCAGACAGGACAGGGCGAACACCGGGGAGCTGTTTTTT. It yields the protein CASRQDRANTGELFF.

This clone has only one observation. The J gene is TRBJ2-7, the V gene TRBV27; D ambiguous. The CDR3 spans 14 residues. The germline CDR1 and CDR2 sequences are MNHEY and SMNVEV (reference sequence). V lost 3 bases, J lost 0 bases, and 9 bases lay in between. In DNA, the CDR3 is TGTGCCAGCAGTTTTACAGTAGGCTCCTACGAGCAGTACTTC. Translating it yields CASSFTVGSYEQYF.

The gene calls are TRBV4-3 and TRBJ1-2, with a tentative D call TRBD1 (5 bases). The V and J ends lost 1 base and 7 bases respectively, with 25 bases between them. Germline CDR1 and CDR2: LGHNA and YSLEER. The CDR3 sequence is 18 residues long. CDR3: CASSQGRGAGDHLGGYTF. The CDR3 DNA reads TGCGCCAGCAGCCAAGGCCGGGGCGCGGGGGATCATTTGGGTGGCTACACCTTC.

The chain uses TRBV5-1 and TRBJ2-7; TRBD1 aligns across 11 bases. With V trimmed by 3 bases and J by 7 bases, 9 bases remained unmatched. Germline V gene data show CDR1 as SGHRS and CDR2 as YFSETQ. The CDR3 has 15 residues. CDR3 in amino acids: CASSSGSGTGGEQYF. The CDR3 DNA sequence: TGCGCCAGCAGCTCGGGGTCCGGGACAGGGGGTGAGCAGTACTTC.

This sequence joins TRBV2 and TRBJ2-1; a possible D gene is TRBD1 (6 bases). Germline CDR1 SNHLY, CDR2 FYNNEI. Trimming stripped 7 bases from V and 2 bases from J, with 12 bases between. This CDR3 is 14 amino acids long. CDR3 DNA: TGTGCCAGCATTGATAAGGGGGCCTACAATGAGCAGTTCTTC. It translates to CASIDKGAYNEQFF.

The sample holds one count of this clone. The V and J genes are TRBV5-1 and TRBJ1-2, with 9 positions matching TRBD1. CDR1 SGHRS and CDR2 YFSETQ come from the germline V gene. V shed 4 bases, J shed 4 bases, and the junction held 20 bases outside the gene matches. The CDR3 consists of 19 residues. The CDR3 here is CASSRGYRTGVGGSYGYTF. In DNA, the CDR3 is TGCGCCAGCAGCCGCGGTTACCGGACAGGGGTCGGTGGCTCCTATGGCTACACCTTC.

The chain is built from TRBV5-1 and TRBJ2-1; TRBD2 matches at 7 bases. Germline lookup yields CDR1 SGHRS and CDR2 YFSETQ. This CDR3 contains 15 residues. With V trimmed by 6 bases and J by 4 bases, 10 bases remained unmatched. Here the CDR3 reads CASNPSASGYNEQFF. CDR3 in DNA: TGCGCCAGCAACCCTTCGGCTAGCGGTTACAATGAGCAGTTCTTC.

The chain joins TRBV4-1 to TRBJ1-4; D is ambiguous. This CDR3 is built from 15 residues. Germline V gene sequence: CDR1 MGHRA, CDR2 YSYEKL. Trimming removed 2 bases at V and 8 bases at J, with 15 bases between. The CDR3 here is CASSQFREKAEKLFF. As DNA, the CDR3 is TGCGCCAGCAGCCAATTCCGGGAAAAGGCGGAAAAACTGTTTTTT.

V is TRBV2 and J is TRBJ2-5, with 14 bases matching TRBD2. Germline lookup yields CDR1 SNHLY and CDR2 FYNNEI. Germline trimming cut 2 bases from V and 5 bases from J; bases unmatched to any gene: 7. The CDR3 has 17 residues. The CDR3 nucleotides read TGTGCCAGCAGTGAACGGGCGGGACTAGCGGGGGTTGAGACCCAGTACTTC. Its protein product is CASSERAGLAGVETQYF.

This chain connects TRBV5-5 to TRBJ1-5, with a tentative D call TRBD1 (5 bases). Trimming removed 0 bases from V and 2 bases from J, with 15 bases in between. The CDR3 consists of 17 residues. Per the germline V gene, CDR1 is SGHKS and CDR2 is YYEKEE (reference sequence). The CDR3 DNA is TGTGCCAGCAGCTTGGAACCCACAAGGGGCGGCAATCAGCCCCAGCATTTT. This translates into CASSLEPTRGGNQPQHF.

This clone came up a few times. The V and J genes are TRBV6-2 or TRBV6-3 and TRBJ2-2; D remains unclear. Between the trimmed V and J ends, which lost 2 bases and 7 bases, there was a span of 8 bases. Germline CDR1 is MNHEY and CDR2 is SVGEGT. The CDR3 is made up of 13 amino acids. The CDR3 reads CASSYPTGGELFF. In nucleotides, the CDR3 is TGTGCCAGCAGTTACCCCACGGGCGGGGAGCTGTTTTTT.

The V call is TRBV9, the J call TRBJ2-3; 11 bases map to TRBD1. This CDR3 is built from 15 residues. The J segment lost 5 bases and the V segment lost 2 bases, leaving 4 bases of the junction unmatched. The V gene's germline CDR1 is SGDLS and CDR2 YYNGEE. The CDR3 region is CASSVGTGGVDTQYF. CDR3 sequence (DNA): TGTGCCAGCAGCGTCGGGACAGGGGGGGTAGATACGCAGTATTTT.

The chain employs TRBV30 and TRBJ2-5; D ambiguous. Trimming removed 1 base from V and 2 bases from J, with 5 bases in between. This CDR3 region has 12 residues. Germline-derived CDR1 and CDR2 are GTSNPN and SVGIG (reference sequence). CDR3 sequence (DNA): TGTGCCTGGAGTGCACAGCAAGAGACCCAGTACTTC. This codes for CAWSAQQETQYF.

This CDR3 reads CASSFRGNSPLHF. For the CDR3, the DNA is TGTGCCAGCAGCTTCAGGGGAAATTCACCCCTCCACTTT. The chain couples TRBV27 to TRBJ1-6, with D perhaps matching TRBD1 (6 bases). V dropped 6 bases and J dropped 7 bases, with 10 bases sitting between them. The length of the CDR3 is 13 residues. Germline V gene data show CDR1 as MNHEY and CDR2 as SMNVEV (reference sequence).

A single count supports this clone. V usage is TRBV5-4 and J usage is TRBJ2-2, with D tentatively TRBD1 (5 bases). This CDR3 contains 13 residues. Looked up from germline, CDR1 is SGHNT and CDR2 is YYREEE (reference sequence). V lost 3 bases and J 8 bases, leaving 11 bases between the germline ends. The CDR3 loop is CASSYDSPGELFF. Written as DNA, the CDR3 is TGTGCCAGCAGCTACGACAGTCCTGGGGAGCTGTTTTTT.

This sequence joins TRBV3-1 (or the pseudogene TRBV3-2) and TRBJ1-5; D is unresolved. From germline, CDR1 is LGHDT and CDR2 YNNKEL (reference sequence). V shed 4 bases and J shed 0 bases, with 4 bases lying between them. This CDR3 is 13 amino acids long. CDR3 in DNA: TGTGCCAGCAGCCTGTATAGCAATCAGCCCCAGCATTTT. This sequence encodes CASSLYSNQPQHF.

The rearrangement uses TRBV7-9 and TRBJ2-2, with 8 bases identical to TRBD2. Germline V gene lookup returns CDR1 SEHNR and CDR2 FQNEAQ (reference sequence). The CDR3 is 15 amino acids. The J segment lost 4 bases and the V segment lost 4 bases, leaving 5 bases of the junction unmatched. The CDR3 bases are TGTGCCAGCAGCTCCGGGGGGGGCAGCACCGGGGAGCTGTTTTTT. Translating gives CASSSGGGSTGELFF.

This chain connects TRBV5-6 to TRBJ2-1; TRBD1 might be the D (6 bases). V lost 4 bases, J lost 5 bases, and 19 bases lay in between. This CDR3 is 16 amino acids long. Germline CDR1 SGHDT, CDR2 YYEEEE. The CDR3 sequence: CASSGTRFLGHNEQFF. The CDR3 bases are TGTGCCAGCAGCGGGACAAGGTTCTTAGGCCACAATGAGCAGTTCTTC. Complete variable domain (other parts from reference TRBV5-6 and TRBJ2-1): DAGVTQSPTHLIKTRGQQVTLRCSPKSGHDTVSWYQQALGQGPQFIFQYYEEEERQRGNFPDRFSGHQFPNYSSELNVNALLLGDSALYLCASSGTRFLGHNEQFFGPGTRLTVL.

The table lists this clone with a count of one. V usage is TRBV5-4 and J usage is TRBJ1-1; possibly TRBD1 for D (5 bases). This CDR3 is 15 amino acids long. Looked up from germline, CDR1 is SGHNT and CDR2 is YYREEE (reference sequence). With 3 bases removed from V and 1 base from J, the gap between germline ends came to 13 bases. The CDR3 DNA reads as TGTGCCAGCAGCTCGGGACTGGGAGGGAACACTGAAGCTTTCTTT. Translated: CASSSGLGGNTEAFF.

This chain connects TRBV6-5 to TRBJ2-6; D is undetermined. Deletions cut 1 base from V and 0 bases from J, with 7 bases between. Germline CDR1 is MNHEY and CDR2 is SVGAGI. The CDR3 covers 16 residues. This chain's CDR3 is CASSYLSLSGANVLTF. DNA of the CDR3: TGTGCCAGCAGTTACTTGTCACTCTCTGGGGCCAACGTCCTGACTTTC.

V usage is TRBV5-4 and J usage is TRBJ2-1; 7 bases map to TRBD1. This CDR3 contains 16 residues. J was trimmed by 3 bases and V by 4 bases; bases with no gene match: 10. The V gene's germline CDR1 is SGHNT and CDR2 YYREEE (reference sequence). The CDR3 sequence is CASSGTGTASYNEQFF. Written as DNA, the CDR3 is TGTGCCAGCAGCGGCACCGGGACAGCGAGCTACAATGAGCAGTTCTTC.

CDR3 residues: CASSSNTEAFF. In nucleotides, the CDR3 is TGTGCCAGCAGCTCAAACACTGAAGCTTTCTTT. The gene calls are TRBV13 and TRBJ1-1; D ambiguous. This CDR3 contains 11 residues. The germline CDR1 and CDR2 sequences are PRHDT and FYEKMQ (reference sequence). V was cut by 4 bases and J by 2 bases, with 2 bases left in between.